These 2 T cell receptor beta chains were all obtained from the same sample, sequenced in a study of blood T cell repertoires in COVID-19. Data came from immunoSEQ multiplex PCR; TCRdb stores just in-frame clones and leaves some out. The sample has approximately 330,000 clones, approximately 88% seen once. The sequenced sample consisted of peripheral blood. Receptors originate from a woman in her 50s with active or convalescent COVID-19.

The CDR3 protein is CASSLGQGANEQYF. The CDR3 DNA is TGTGCCAGCAGTCTGGGACAGGGGGCAAACGAGCAGTACTTC. The V gene is TRBV27, the J gene TRBJ2-7; 12 bases are shared with TRBD1. Germline trimming cut 5 bases from V and 5 bases from J; bases unmatched to any gene: 4. The germline V gene has CDR1 MNHEY and CDR2 SMNVEV (reference sequence). CDR3 length equals 14 residues.

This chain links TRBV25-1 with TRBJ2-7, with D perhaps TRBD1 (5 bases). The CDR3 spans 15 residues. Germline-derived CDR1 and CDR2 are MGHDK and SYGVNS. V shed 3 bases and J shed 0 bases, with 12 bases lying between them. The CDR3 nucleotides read TGTGCCAGCAGTGATGACAGAGCTCTCTCCTACGAGCAGTACTTC. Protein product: CASSDDRALSYEQYF.